This TCR beta chain came from a study of PD-L1 blockade in urothelial cancer. Turning to the study itself: In terms of prior chemotherapy, patients had received 0 to 3 regimens. Timepoints chosen for blood analysis were 3 weeks (second dose) and 6 weeks after treatment start.

This clone was seen once. Its antigen is still unknown. Measured with immunoSEQ multiplex PCR; TCRdb has only the in-frame clones, and not every one. This repertoire shows some 40,000 clones, about 88% found once; its top ten account for approximately 25%. The time point was: pretreatment peripheral blood. General observations from the study: More expansion of tumor-associated blood clones, seen at 3 weeks, marked durable-benefit patients. Below-median pretreatment blood TCR clonality predicted better survival.

Germline CDR1 and CDR2: SGHTA and FQGNSA. The ends were cut back, 5 bases at V and 0 bases at J, with 11 bases in the middle. This CDR3 is built from 15 residues. Here the sequenced sample was PBMCs, taken around atezolizumab (anti-PD-L1) treatment. This clonotype was obtained from a donor aged 40 or over with urothelial cancer. The chain carries TRBV7-2 and TRBJ2-4; no clear D. DNA for the CDR3: TGTGCCAGCAGCCCCCGCCTACTAGCCAAAAACATTCAGTACTTC. This sequence encodes CASSPRLLAKNIQYF.